The next 21 T cell receptor beta chains were all read from a single sample in a study of metastatic and nonmetastatic thyroid tumors. TCRdb re-clonotyped the PCR reads via MiXCR. The sample shows roughly 21,000 clones, approximately 30% of them seen only once. All patients reached thyroid surgery having received no treatment beforehand. The sequenced sample consisted of blood. These receptors originate from a female donor with papillary thyroid cancer or a benign thyroid nodule (not recorded which). Some clones in this sample may be carry-over from other donors' samples.

This clone was counted ten times or more. The CDR3 DNA is TGCGCCAGCAGCTTGGGGCAACTAGCGGGCACAGATACGCAGTATTTT. Residues: CASSLGQLAGTDTQYF. The chain joins TRBV5-1 to TRBJ2-3; 8 nucleotides align to TRBD2. This CDR3 comprises 16 residues. Germline loops: CDR1 SGHRS, CDR2 YFSETQ. Unmatched junction bases numbered 4, after V lost 0 bases and J lost 1 base. Looking up the rest from reference TRBV5-1 and TRBJ2-3 gives the full variable domain: KAGVTQTPRYLIKTRGQQVTLSCSPISGHRSVSWYQQTPGQGLQFLFEYFSETQRNKGNFPGRFSGRQFSNSRSEMNVSTLELGDSALYLCASSLGQLAGTDTQYFGPGTRLTVL.

This clone rates as medium-sized. Other DNA sequences in the same sample also yield this CDR3. CDR3 loop: CASSSGGVGYNEQFF. The CDR3, as DNA: TGTGCCAGTAGTTCGGGAGGGGTCGGTTACAATGAGCAGTTCTTC. V usage is TRBV19 and J usage is TRBJ2-1; 8 bases match TRBD2. V was pared by 5 bases and J by 4 bases, with 7 bases of the junction left unmatched. The CDR3 consists of 15 residues. CDR1 LNHDA and CDR2 SQIVND come from the germline V gene (reference sequence).

This chain uses TRBV20-1 with TRBJ1-2; 12 bases fit TRBD1. This CDR3 is built from 16 residues. Germline V gene lookup returns CDR1 DFQATT and CDR2 SNEGSKA (reference sequence). Trimming cost V 4 bases and J 7 bases; bases outside gene matches: 13. The CDR3 DNA follows: TGCAGTGCTAACCACGGAGGGACAGGGGGCTCGGGTGGCTACACCTTC. Translated, it gives CSANHGGTGGSGGYTF.

This clone occurred many times. J is TRBJ1-6 and V is TRBV12-3 or TRBV12-4; no clear D. CDR3 length: 16 amino acids. Trimming removed 3 bases from V and 0 bases from J, with 9 bases in between. CDR3 in amino acids: CASSLVLSSYNSPLHF. The DNA of the CDR3 is TGTGCCAGCAGTTTGGTCCTTAGCTCCTATAATTCACCCCTCCACTTT.

In this sample, this clone turned up many times. Germline and junction disagree at one end, which may indicate a read error. The CDR3, as DNA: TGTGCCTGCAGATCCGGAAACACCATATATTTT. This encodes CACRSGNTIYF. V usage is TRBV6-2 or TRBV6-3 and J usage is TRBJ1-3; D unclear. The germline CDR1 and CDR2 sequences are MNHEY and SVGEGT. CDR3 length: 11 residues.

In its sample, this clone ranks as medium-sized. The chain has TRBV6-2 or TRBV6-3 and TRBJ1-1; D unresolved. Trimming shortened V by 2 bases and J by 1 base, and 5 bases separated the two germline ends. Germline CDR1 reads MNHEY; CDR2 reads SVGEGT. CDR3 length equals 13 residues. The CDR3 reads CASSYGENTEAFF. DNA for the CDR3: TGTGCCAGCAGTTACGGGGAGAACACTGAAGCTTTCTTT.

This clone has just a few counts. The V gene is TRBV6-2 or TRBV6-3, the J gene TRBJ2-2; 8 bases map to TRBD2. Looked up from germline, CDR1 is MNHEY and CDR2 is SVGEGT. This CDR3 comprises 14 residues. Trimming at V came to 5 bases and at J to 5 bases, leaving 4 bases not matched to a gene. CDR3 coding DNA: TGTGCCAGCAGTACGGGACTAGAGACCGGGGAGCTGTTTTTT. It yields the protein CASSTGLETGELFF.

The chain employs TRBV18 and TRBJ2-7; 7 bases match TRBD2. The CDR3 is made up of 16 amino acids. Trimming at V came to 0 bases and at J to 5 bases, leaving 10 bases not matched to a gene. The germline gives CDR1 KGHSH, CDR2 LQKENI. The CDR3 DNA reads as TGTGCCAGCTCACCACCGGGTGCGGGAGTATCCCACGAGCAGTACTTC. Translating it yields CASSPPGAGVSHEQYF.

This clone is labeled as medium-sized. The chain has TRBV7-2 and TRBJ2-7; tentatively, D is TRBD2 (5 bases). CDR1 is SGHTA and CDR2 is FQGNSA in the germline V gene. The CDR3 is 15 residues long. V lost 3 bases, J lost 2 bases, and 14 bases lay in between. CDR3 loop: CASSFEGSKPYEQYF. The CDR3 coding sequence is TGTGCCAGCAGCTTCGAGGGTTCAAAGCCCTACGAGCAGTACTTC.

This clone is labeled as medium-sized. CDR3 region: CASRTSGGSGNTIYF. CDR3 coding DNA: TGTGCCAGTAGGACCTCAGGGGGCTCTGGAAACACCATATATTTT. This chain connects TRBV19 to TRBJ1-3, with 7 bases fitting TRBD1. V shed 6 bases and J 0 bases; nucleotides not matched to a gene: 5. This CDR3 is built from 15 residues. Germline CDR1 reads LNHDA; CDR2 reads SQIVND (reference sequence).

This clone is deemed medium-sized (0.01 to 0.1%). DNA of the CDR3: TGTGCCAGCGGTAAGCGGGGGGGCGGCACAGATACGCAGTATTTT. Translating it yields CASGKRGGGTDTQYF. V gene TRBV7-2 combines with J gene TRBJ2-3, with 10 bases that match TRBD2. Germline V gives CDR1 SGHTA, CDR2 FQGNSA. The CDR3 is made up of 15 amino acids. Trimming took 8 bases from V and 1 from J; bases not matched to a gene: 6.

This clone was counted ten times or more. The J gene is TRBJ2-7, the V gene TRBV27; D is perhaps TRBD1 (5 bases). The CDR3 has 15 amino acids. V was trimmed by 3 bases and J by 0 bases, leaving 12 bases between them. Germline V gives CDR1 MNHEY, CDR2 SMNVEV (reference sequence). DNA for the CDR3: TGTGCCAGCAGTTTTCTCCCCGACAGCTCCTACGAGCAGTACTTC. This sequence encodes CASSFLPDSSYEQYF.

The table lists this clone with many counts. The genes are TRBV7-9 and TRBJ1-4; possibly TRBD1 for D (5 bases). Trimming took off 4 bases at V and 0 bases at J, with 12 bases between the two ends. This CDR3 has 16 amino acids. Per germline, CDR1 SEHNR and CDR2 FQNEAQ (reference sequence). CDR3 residues: CASSSRGTATNEKLFF. The CDR3 coding sequence is TGTGCCAGCAGCTCGAGGGGTACGGCAACTAATGAAAAACTGTTTTTT. Variable domain in full (rest from reference TRBV7-9 and TRBJ1-4): DTGVSQNPRHKITKRGQNVTFRCDPISEHNRLYWYRQTLGQGPEFLTYFQNEAQLEKSRLLSDRFSAERPKGSFSTLEIQRTEQGDSAMYLCASSSRGTATNEKLFFGSGTQLSVL.

This clone showed up many times. The CDR3: CASSSGQGVNTQYF. In DNA, the CDR3 is TGTGCCAGTAGTTCAGGACAGGGGGTAAATACGCAGTATTTT. The chain links TRBV19 to TRBJ2-3; 10 bases match TRBD1. The CDR3 covers 14 residues. J was trimmed by 7 bases and V by 5 bases; bases with no gene match: 6. Germline values: CDR1 LNHDA, CDR2 SQIVND (reference sequence).

This clone was seen at least ten times. V usage is TRBV6-4 and J usage is TRBJ1-2; 7 nucleotides match TRBD1. The CDR3 runs 13 residues. Germline V gene lookup returns CDR1 MRHNA and CDR2 SNTAGT. Trimming removed 4 bases from V and 4 bases from J; junction bases left unmatched: 3. The chain's CDR3 is CASSVGTAYGYTF. CDR3 coding DNA: TGTGCCAGCAGTGTAGGGACAGCCTATGGCTACACCTTC.

This clone occurred many times. The chain is built from TRBV19 and TRBJ1-5; D is unresolved. The V end was cut by 1 base, the J end by 1 base, with 5 bases between. Germline CDR1 and CDR2: LNHDA and SQIVND (reference sequence). The CDR3 extends over 14 amino acids. The CDR3 loop is CASSIGVSNQPQHF. For the CDR3, the DNA is TGTGCCAGTAGTATAGGGGTGAGCAATCAGCCCCAGCATTTT.

Relative to its sample, this clone is medium-sized. The rearrangement joins TRBV19 to TRBJ1-5; D not resolved. CDR1 is LNHDA, CDR2 SQIVND, per germline (reference sequence). The CDR3 loop spans 14 amino acids. Trimming stripped 4 bases from V and 2 bases from J, with 9 bases between. The CDR3 spells CASSNGRGNQPQHF. The CDR3 DNA reads as TGTGCCAGTAGTAATGGGAGAGGCAATCAGCCCCAGCATTTT.

This clone counts as medium-sized. This sequence joins TRBV20-1 and TRBJ2-7; 10 bases are shared with TRBD2. The CDR3 is made up of 13 amino acids. Germline lookup yields CDR1 DFQATT and CDR2 SNEGSKA (reference sequence). The CDR3 loop reads CSPTSGIPYEQYF. The CDR3 DNA follows: TGCAGCCCCACTAGCGGGATCCCCTACGAGCAGTACTTC.

Ten or more counts support this clone. An end of the junction does not agree with germline; a read error may underlie this. For the CDR3, the DNA is TGTGCTAGCAGCCGTACGGGAGGGACAGATACGCAGTATTTT. Encoded protein: CASSRTGGTDTQYF. The chain has TRBV7-7 and TRBJ2-3, with 8 bases aligning to TRBD2. The CDR3 has 14 amino acids. Per the germline V gene, CDR1 is SSHAT and CDR2 is FNYEAQ (reference sequence). The variable domain in full, completed from reference TRBV7-7 and TRBJ2-3, reads GAGVSQSPRYKVTKRGQDVTLRCDPISSHATLYWYQQALGQGPEFLTYFNYEAQPDKSGLPSDRFSAERPEGSISTLTIQRTEQRDSAMYRCASSRTGGTDTQYFGPGTRLTVL.

This chain connects TRBV20-1 to TRBJ1-2; TRBD1 agrees at 9 bases. Germline V gene data show CDR1 as DFQATT and CDR2 as SNEGSKA (reference sequence). There are 13 residues in the CDR3. Unmatched junction bases numbered 6, after V lost 4 bases and J lost 6 bases. The CDR3, as DNA: TGCAGTGCTAATTCTAGACAGGGGGATGGCTACACCTTC. This encodes CSANSRQGDGYTF.

This clone has a count of ten or more. The gene calls are TRBV11-2 and TRBJ2-2; 10 bases align to TRBD2. The trim removed 0 bases at V and 2 bases at J, leaving 9 bases unmatched. Germline V gene sequence: CDR1 SGHAT, CDR2 FQNNGV. This CDR3 has 19 amino acids. The CDR3 spells CASSLEGRRTSGNTGELFF. CDR3 DNA sequence: TGTGCCAGCAGCTTAGAGGGTCGGAGGACTAGCGGAAACACCGGGGAGCTGTTTTTT.